This T cell receptor beta chain was identified during a study of T-cell memory formation after mild COVID-19. TCRdb re-called the 5' RACE reads through MiXCR, storing one row per CDR3 protein. The top ten hold around 8.4% of the sample, which has 450,000 to 650,000 distinct CDR3 sequences, roughly 22% seen once. With 6 bases clipped from V and 5 bases from J, the junction kept 12 bases outside the gene matches. The CDR3 consists of 15 residues. The chain has TRBV12-3 or TRBV12-4 and TRBJ2-5; the match to TRBD2 covers 7 bases. Sequencing used PBMCs or a T cell subset sorted from them (not recorded which). The receptor was isolated from an adult woman who had mild COVID-19 (a few samples of this study predate the infection). Cell type and time point are not known. CDR3 DNA sequence: TGTGCCAGCAGCCCAACTGCGGGAGTAAGGGAGACCCAGTACTTC. It specifies CASSPTAGVRETQYF.